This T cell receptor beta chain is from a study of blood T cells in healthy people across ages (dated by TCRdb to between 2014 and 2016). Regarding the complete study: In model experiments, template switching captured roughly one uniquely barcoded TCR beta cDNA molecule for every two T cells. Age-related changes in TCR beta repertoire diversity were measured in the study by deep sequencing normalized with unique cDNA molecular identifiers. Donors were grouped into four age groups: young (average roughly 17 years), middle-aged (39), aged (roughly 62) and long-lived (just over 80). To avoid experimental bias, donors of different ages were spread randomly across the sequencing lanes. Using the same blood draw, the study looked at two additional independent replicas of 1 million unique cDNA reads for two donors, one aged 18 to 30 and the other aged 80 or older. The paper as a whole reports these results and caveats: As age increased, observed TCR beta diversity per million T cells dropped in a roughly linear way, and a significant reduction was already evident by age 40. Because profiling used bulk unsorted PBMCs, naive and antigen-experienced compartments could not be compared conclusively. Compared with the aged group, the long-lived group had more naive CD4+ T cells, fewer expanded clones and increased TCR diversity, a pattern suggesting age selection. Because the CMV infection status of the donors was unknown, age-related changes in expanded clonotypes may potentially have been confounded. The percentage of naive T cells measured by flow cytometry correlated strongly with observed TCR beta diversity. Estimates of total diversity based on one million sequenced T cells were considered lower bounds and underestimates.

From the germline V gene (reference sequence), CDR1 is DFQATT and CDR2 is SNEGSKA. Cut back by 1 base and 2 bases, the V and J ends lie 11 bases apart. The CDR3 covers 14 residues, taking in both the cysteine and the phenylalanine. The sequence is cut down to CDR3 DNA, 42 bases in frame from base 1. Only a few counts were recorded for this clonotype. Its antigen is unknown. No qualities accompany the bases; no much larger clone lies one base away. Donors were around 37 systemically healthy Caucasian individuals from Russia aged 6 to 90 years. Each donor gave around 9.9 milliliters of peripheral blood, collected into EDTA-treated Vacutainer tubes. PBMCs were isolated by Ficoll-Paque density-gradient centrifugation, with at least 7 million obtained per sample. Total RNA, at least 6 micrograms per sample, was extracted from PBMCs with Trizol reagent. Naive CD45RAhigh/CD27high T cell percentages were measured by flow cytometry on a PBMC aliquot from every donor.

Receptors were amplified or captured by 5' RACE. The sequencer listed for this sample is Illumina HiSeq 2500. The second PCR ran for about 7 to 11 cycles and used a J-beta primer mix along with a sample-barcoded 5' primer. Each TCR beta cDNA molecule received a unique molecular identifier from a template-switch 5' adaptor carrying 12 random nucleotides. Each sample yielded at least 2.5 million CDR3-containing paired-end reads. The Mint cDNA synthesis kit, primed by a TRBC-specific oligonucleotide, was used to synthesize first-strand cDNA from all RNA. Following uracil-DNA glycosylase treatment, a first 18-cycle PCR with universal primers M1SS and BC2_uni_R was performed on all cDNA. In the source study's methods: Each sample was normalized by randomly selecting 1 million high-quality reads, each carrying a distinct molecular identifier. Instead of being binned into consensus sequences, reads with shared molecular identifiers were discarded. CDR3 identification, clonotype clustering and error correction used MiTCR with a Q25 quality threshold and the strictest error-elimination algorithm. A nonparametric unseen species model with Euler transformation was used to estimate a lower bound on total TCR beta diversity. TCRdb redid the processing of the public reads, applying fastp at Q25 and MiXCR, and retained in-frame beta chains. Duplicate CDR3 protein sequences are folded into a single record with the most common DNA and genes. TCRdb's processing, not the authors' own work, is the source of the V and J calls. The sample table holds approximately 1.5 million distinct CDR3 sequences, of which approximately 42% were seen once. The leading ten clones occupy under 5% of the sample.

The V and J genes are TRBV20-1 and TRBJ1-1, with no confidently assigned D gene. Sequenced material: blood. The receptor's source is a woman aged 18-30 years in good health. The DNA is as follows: TGCAGTGCTAGAGTTCCGGGGATTAACACTGAAGCTTTCTTT. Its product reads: CSARVPGINTEAFF.